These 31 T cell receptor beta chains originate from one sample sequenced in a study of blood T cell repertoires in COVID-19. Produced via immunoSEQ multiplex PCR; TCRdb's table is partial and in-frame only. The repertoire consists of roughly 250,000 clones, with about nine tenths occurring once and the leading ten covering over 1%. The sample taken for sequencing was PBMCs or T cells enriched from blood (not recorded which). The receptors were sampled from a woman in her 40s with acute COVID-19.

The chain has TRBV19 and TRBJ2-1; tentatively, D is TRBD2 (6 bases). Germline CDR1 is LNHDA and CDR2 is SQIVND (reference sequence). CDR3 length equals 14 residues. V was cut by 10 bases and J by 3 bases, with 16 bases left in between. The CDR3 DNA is TGTGCCACCGGATTTCGGGACTTCTACAATGAGCAGTTCTTC. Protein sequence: CATGFRDFYNEQFF.

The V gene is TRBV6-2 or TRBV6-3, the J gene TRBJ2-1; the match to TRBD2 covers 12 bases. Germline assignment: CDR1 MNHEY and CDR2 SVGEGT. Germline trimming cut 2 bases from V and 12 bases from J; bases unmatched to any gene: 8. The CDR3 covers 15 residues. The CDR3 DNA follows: TGTGCCAGCAGTTACCTCCTAGCGGGAGGGCCGGGGCAGTTCTTC. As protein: CASSYLLAGGPGQFF.

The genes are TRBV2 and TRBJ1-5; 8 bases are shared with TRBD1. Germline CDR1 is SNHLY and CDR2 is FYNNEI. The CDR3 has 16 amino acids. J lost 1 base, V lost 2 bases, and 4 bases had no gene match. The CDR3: CASSETGGESNQPQHF. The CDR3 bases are TGTGCCAGCAGTGAAACAGGGGGGGAAAGCAATCAGCCCCAGCATTTT.

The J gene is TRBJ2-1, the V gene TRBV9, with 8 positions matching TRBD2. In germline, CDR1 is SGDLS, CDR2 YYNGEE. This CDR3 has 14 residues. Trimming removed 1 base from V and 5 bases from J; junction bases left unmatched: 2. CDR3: CASSVRAGDNEQFF. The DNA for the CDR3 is TGTGCCAGCAGCGTAAGAGCGGGGGACAATGAGCAGTTCTTC.

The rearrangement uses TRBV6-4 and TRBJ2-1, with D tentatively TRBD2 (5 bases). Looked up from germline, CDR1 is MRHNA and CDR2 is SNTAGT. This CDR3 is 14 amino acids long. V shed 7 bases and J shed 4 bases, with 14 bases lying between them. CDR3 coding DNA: TGTGCCAGCAAGGCCGACTACGCTTACAATGAGCAGTTCTTC. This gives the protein CASKADYAYNEQFF.

The DNA of the CDR3 is TGTGCCAGCAGCCCCCTGGACAGGGCGGGAAACACCATATATTTT. Protein product: CASSPLDRAGNTIYF. The chain carries TRBV13 and TRBJ1-3; 8 bases agree with TRBD1. CDR3 length: 15 residues. Losses at the gene ends were 5 bases for V and 4 bases for J; bases not matched to a gene: 7. Germline values: CDR1 PRHDT, CDR2 FYEKMQ (reference sequence).

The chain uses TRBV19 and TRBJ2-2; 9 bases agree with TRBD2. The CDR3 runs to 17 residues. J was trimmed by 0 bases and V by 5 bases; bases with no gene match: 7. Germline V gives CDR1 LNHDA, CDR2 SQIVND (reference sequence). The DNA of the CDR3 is TGTGCCAGTAGTTTGGTGCGGGGGGGACCGAACACCGGGGAGCTGTTTTTT. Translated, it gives CASSLVRGGPNTGELFF.

CDR3 coding DNA: TGTGCCAGCAGTTTCGGGCCCTCCAAGGGGGCCTATAGCAATCAGCCCCAGCATTTT. Translated, it gives CASSFGPSKGAYSNQPQHF. The rearrangement joins TRBV5-6 to TRBJ1-5; 7 nucleotides line up with TRBD1. The V and J ends lost 5 bases and 0 bases, in that order; junction bases with no gene match: 17. Germline V lookup: CDR1 SGHDT, CDR2 YYEEEE. The CDR3 spans 19 residues.

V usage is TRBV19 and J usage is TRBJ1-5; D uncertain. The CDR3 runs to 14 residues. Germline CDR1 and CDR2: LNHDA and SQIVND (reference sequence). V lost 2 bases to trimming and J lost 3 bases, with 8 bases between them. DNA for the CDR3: TGTGCCAGTAGTATAATTAGAGACAATCAGCCCCAGCATTTT. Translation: CASSIIRDNQPQHF.

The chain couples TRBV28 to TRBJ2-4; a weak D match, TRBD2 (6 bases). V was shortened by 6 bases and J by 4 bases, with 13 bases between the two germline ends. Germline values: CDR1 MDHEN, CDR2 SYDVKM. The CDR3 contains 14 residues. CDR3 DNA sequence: TGTGCCAGCAGCCCCGGGAGATTGAAAAACATTCAGTACTTC. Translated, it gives CASSPGRLKNIQYF. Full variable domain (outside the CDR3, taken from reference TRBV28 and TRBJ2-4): DVKVTQSSRYLVKRTGEKVFLECVQDMDHENMFWYRQDPGLGLRLIYFSYDVKMKEKGDIPEGYSVSREKKERFSLILESASTNQTSMYLCASSPGRLKNIQYFGAGTRLSVL.

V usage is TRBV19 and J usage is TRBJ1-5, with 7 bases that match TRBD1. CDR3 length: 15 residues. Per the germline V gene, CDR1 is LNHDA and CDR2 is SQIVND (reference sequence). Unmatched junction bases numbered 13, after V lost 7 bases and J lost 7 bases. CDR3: CASTGLGGAGQPQHF. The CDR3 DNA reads TGTGCCAGTACGGGTCTAGGGGGCGCTGGGCAGCCCCAGCATTTT. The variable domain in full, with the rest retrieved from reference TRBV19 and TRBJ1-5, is DGGITQSPKYLFRKEGQNVTLSCEQNLNHDAMYWYRQDPGQGLRLIYYSQIVNDFQKGDIAEGYSVSREKKESFPLTVTSAQKNPTAFYLCASTGLGGAGQPQHFGDGTRLSIL.

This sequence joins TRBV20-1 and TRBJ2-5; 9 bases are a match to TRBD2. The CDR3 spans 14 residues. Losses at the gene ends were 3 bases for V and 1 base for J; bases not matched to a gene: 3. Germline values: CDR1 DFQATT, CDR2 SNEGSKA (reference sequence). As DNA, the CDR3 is TGCAGTGCTAGTAAGGGACTAGCCCAAGAGACCCAGTACTTC. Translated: CSASKGLAQETQYF.

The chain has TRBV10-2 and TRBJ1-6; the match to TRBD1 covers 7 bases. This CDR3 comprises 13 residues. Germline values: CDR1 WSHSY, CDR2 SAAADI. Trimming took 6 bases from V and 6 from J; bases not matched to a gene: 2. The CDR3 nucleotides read TGCGCCAGCAGGGGACAGCCTAATTCACCCCTCCACTTT. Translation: CASRGQPNSPLHF.

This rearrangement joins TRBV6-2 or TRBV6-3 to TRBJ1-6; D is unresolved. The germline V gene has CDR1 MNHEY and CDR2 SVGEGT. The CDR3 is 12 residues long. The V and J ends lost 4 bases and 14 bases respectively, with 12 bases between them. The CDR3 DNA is TGTGCCAGCAGTTCCCTAAGGAGGACCCTCCACTTT. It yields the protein CASSSLRRTLHF.

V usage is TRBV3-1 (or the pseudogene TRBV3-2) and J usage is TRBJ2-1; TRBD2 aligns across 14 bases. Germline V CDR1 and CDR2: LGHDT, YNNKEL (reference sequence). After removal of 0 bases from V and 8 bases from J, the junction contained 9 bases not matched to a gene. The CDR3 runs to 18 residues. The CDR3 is CASSQDPRLAGGPDEQFF. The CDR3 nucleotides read TGTGCCAGCAGCCAAGACCCCCGACTAGCGGGAGGGCCAGATGAGCAGTTCTTC.

The CDR3 nucleotides are TGTGCCAGCAGTCCATCGGGGAGTCAAGACACTGAAGCTTTCTTT. Its protein is CASSPSGSQDTEAFF. This chain uses TRBV28 with TRBJ1-1; D unclear. V was cut by 5 bases and J by 3 bases, with 16 bases left in between. The CDR3 totals 15 residues. CDR1 is MDHEN and CDR2 is SYDVKM in the germline V gene.

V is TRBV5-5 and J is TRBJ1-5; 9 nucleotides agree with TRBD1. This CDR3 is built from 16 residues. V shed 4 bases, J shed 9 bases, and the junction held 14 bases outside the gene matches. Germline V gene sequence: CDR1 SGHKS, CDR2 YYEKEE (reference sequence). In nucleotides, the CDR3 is TGTGCCAGCAGCCCCGGACAGGGGCAACTTATACGGCCCCAGCATTTT. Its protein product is CASSPGQGQLIRPQHF.

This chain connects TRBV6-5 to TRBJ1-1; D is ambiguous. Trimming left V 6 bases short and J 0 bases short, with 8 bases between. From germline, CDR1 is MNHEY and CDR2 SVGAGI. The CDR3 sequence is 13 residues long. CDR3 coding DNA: TGTGCCAGCAGCCGATACATGAACACTGAAGCTTTCTTT. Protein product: CASSRYMNTEAFF.

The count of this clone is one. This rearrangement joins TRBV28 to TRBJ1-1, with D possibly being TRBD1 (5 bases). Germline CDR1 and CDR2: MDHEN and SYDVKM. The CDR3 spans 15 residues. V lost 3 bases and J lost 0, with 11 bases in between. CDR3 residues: CASSFEPGMNTEAFF. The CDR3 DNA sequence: TGTGCCAGCAGTTTTGAGCCAGGGATGAACACTGAAGCTTTCTTT.

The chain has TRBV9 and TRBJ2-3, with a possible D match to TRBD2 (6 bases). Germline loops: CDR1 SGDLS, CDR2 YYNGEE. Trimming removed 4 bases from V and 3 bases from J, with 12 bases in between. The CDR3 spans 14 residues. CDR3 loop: CASSPGLLTDTQYF. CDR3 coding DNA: TGTGCCAGCAGCCCGGGACTTTTGACAGATACGCAGTATTTT. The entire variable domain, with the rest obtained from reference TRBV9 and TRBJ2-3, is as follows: DSGVTQTPKHLITATGQRVTLRCSPRSGDLSVYWYQQSLDQGLQFLIQYYNGEERAKGNILERFSAQQFPDLHSELNLSSLELGDSALYFCASSPGLLTDTQYFGPGTRLTVL.

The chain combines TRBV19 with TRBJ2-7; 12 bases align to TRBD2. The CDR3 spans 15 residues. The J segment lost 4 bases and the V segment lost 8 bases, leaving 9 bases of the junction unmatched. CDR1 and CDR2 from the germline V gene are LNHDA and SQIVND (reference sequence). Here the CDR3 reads CASARLAGVGYEQYF. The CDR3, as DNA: TGTGCCAGTGCGCGACTAGCGGGAGTTGGATACGAGCAGTACTTC.

The CDR3 DNA reads TGTGCCAGCAGTTTAGATCCCTATAGCAATCAGCCCCAGCATTTT. Translated, it gives CASSLDPYSNQPQHF. J is TRBJ1-5 and V is TRBV28; D remains unclear. Deletions cut 2 bases from V and 0 bases from J, with 8 bases between. The CDR3 consists of 15 residues. CDR1 and CDR2 (germline): MDHEN, SYDVKM.

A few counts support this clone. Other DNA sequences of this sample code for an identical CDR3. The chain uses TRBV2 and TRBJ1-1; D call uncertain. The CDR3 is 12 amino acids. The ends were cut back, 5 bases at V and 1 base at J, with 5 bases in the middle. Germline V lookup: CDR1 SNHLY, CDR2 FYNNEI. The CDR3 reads CASSRQNTEAFF. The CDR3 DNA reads TGTGCCAGCAGTAGACAGAACACTGAAGCTTTCTTT.

CDR3 bases: TGTGCCAGCAGTCGAGATACAACCGGGACAGGTGGGTCCTACGAGCAGTACGTC. This encodes CASSRDTTGTGGSYEQYV. V usage is TRBV6-6 and J usage is TRBJ2-7; 8 positions agree with TRBD1. Unmatched junction bases numbered 16, after V lost 5 bases and J lost 1 base. CDR1 is MNHNY, CDR2 SVGAGI, per germline (reference sequence). The CDR3 extends over 18 amino acids.

The CDR3 reads CRCVLNTEAFF. The CDR3 DNA sequence: TGCAGGTGCGTCTTGAACACTGAAGCTTTCTTT. V and J are TRBV20-1 and TRBJ1-1; D gene unclear. The CDR3 runs to 11 residues. CDR1 and CDR2 (germline): DFQATT, SNEGSKA (reference sequence).

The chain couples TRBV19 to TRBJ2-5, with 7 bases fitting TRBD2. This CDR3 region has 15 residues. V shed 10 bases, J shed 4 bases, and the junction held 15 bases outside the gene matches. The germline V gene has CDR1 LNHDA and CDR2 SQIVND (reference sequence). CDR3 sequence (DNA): TGTGCCACCCGTAGGGCTAGCGGTTTGGGAGAGACCCAGTACTTC. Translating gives CATRRASGLGETQYF.

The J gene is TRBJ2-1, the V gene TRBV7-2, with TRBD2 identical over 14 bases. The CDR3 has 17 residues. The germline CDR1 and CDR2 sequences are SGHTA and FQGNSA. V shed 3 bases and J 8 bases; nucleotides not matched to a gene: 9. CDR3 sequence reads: CASSLWGTSGSPDEQFF. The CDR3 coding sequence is TGTGCCAGCAGCTTGTGGGGGACTAGCGGGAGCCCCGATGAGCAGTTCTTC.

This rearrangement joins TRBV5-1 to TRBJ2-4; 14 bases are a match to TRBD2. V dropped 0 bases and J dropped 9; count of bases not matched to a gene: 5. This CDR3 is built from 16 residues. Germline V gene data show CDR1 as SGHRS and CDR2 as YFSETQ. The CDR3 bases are TGCGCCAGCAGCTTGGAAGGGACTAGCGGGAGCTCCATTCAGTACTTC. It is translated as CASSLEGTSGSSIQYF.

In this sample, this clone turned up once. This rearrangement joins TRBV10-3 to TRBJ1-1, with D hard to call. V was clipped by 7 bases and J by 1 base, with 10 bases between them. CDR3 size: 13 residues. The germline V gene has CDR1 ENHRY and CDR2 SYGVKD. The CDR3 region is CAIKVEGNTEAFF. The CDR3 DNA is TGTGCCATCAAGGTTGAGGGGAACACTGAAGCTTTCTTT.

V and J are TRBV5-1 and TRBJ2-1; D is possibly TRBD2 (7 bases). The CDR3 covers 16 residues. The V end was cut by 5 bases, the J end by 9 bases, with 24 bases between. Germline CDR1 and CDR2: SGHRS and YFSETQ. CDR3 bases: TGCGCCAGCAGATTAGACGGGAGGACAGATCATTTTGAGCAGTTCTTC. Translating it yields CASRLDGRTDHFEQFF.

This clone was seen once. This chain's CDR3 is CASSLTGNTEAFF. The CDR3 coding sequence is TGTGCCAGCAGCCTTACGGGAAACACTGAAGCTTTCTTT. The chain links TRBV6-2 or TRBV6-3 to TRBJ1-1, with D uncertain. The ends were cut back, 6 bases at V and 2 bases at J, with 10 bases in the middle. Germline-derived CDR1 and CDR2 are MNHEY and SVGEGT. The CDR3 runs 13 residues.